This is a list of T cell receptor beta chains from one sample in a study of neurological immune-mediated disorders. Using its own MiXCR run on the 5' RACE reads, TCRdb lists one record per CDR3 protein. The profile shows roughly 16,000 distinct CDR3 sequences, roughly 15% of them singletons. Material for sequencing was PBMCs. The receptor source for this set is a man in his sixties with HTLV-1-associated myelopathy (HAM/TSP). Each CDR3 is given with its conserved first and last residue. The D gene is left open where the match is weak. Where a row states a size, it is once, few, many or the class of an expanded clone; other rows omit it.

J: TRBJ1-5
D: NA
length: 15
size: many
V: TRBV6-5
CDR3: CASRRQRNSNQPQHF
DNA: TGTGCCAGCAGAAGACAGCGTAATAGCAATCAGCCCCAGCATTTT

J: TRBJ2-5
D: NA
length: 14
size: many
V: TRBV5-1
CDR3: CASSPGSTQETQYF
DNA: TGCGCCAGCAGCCCGGGTAGCACCCAAGAGACCCAGTACTTC

J: TRBJ2-7
D: NA
length: 14
size: many
V: TRBV3-1
CDR3: CASSQQESSYEQYF
DNA: TGTGCCAGCAGCCAACAGGAAAGCTCCTACGAGCAGTACTTC

J: TRBJ1-1
D: NA
length: 17
size: many
V: TRBV6-2/TRBV6-3
CDR3: CASRAVEQGLSNTEAFF
DNA: TGTGCCAGCAGGGCGGTGGAGCAGGGACTAAGTAACACTGAAGCTTTCTTT

J: TRBJ2-3
D: NA
length: 15
size: few
V: TRBV28
CDR3: CASSSEVPATDTQYF
DNA: TGTGCCAGCAGCTCAGAAGTCCCCGCGACAGATACGCAGTATTTT

J: TRBJ2-7
D: TRBD1
length: 13
size: many
V: TRBV3-1
CDR3: CASSRGQGFEQYF
DNA: TGTGCCAGCAGCCGGGGACAGGGGTTCGAGCAGTACTTC

J: TRBJ2-7
D: TRBD2
length: 14
size: NA
V: TRBV12-3/TRBV12-4
CDR3: CASSPGTSGYEQYF
DNA: TGTGCCAGCAGTCCTGGGACTAGCGGCTACGAGCAGTACTTC

J: TRBJ1-5
D: NA
length: 15
size: many
V: TRBV7-2
CDR3: CASSLGRAANQPQHF
DNA: TGTGCCAGCAGCTTAGGAAGGGCCGCTAATCAGCCCCAGCATTTT

J: TRBJ2-2
D: NA
length: 18
size: many
V: TRBV5-6
CDR3: CASSGFRYRVPNTGELFF
DNA: TGTGCCAGCAGCGGCTTTCGATACAGGGTTCCAAACACCGGGGAGCTGTTTTTT

J: TRBJ2-5
D: TRBD1
length: 16
size: few
V: TRBV11-3
CDR3: CASSTYGQGGEETQYF
DNA: TGTGCCAGCAGCACTTACGGACAGGGAGGTGAAGAGACCCAGTACTTC

J: TRBJ2-6
D: NA
length: 14
size: NA
V: TRBV5-1
CDR3: CASLQGPEANVLTF
DNA: TGCGCCAGCTTACAGGGACCCGAAGCCAACGTCCTGACTTTC

J: TRBJ2-7
D: TRBD1
length: 13
size: many
V: TRBV20-1
CDR3: CSATTGYGYEQYF
DNA: TGCAGTGCTACGACAGGGTATGGCTACGAGCAGTACTTC

J: TRBJ2-6
D: NA
length: 15
size: many
V: TRBV7-2
CDR3: CASSLGQSGANVLTF
DNA: TGTGCCAGCAGCTTAGGACAGTCTGGGGCCAACGTCCTGACTTTC

J: TRBJ2-1
D: TRBD2
length: 16
size: many
V: TRBV7-9
CDR3: CASSLRLAGGTNEQFF
DNA: TGTGCCAGCAGCTTACGACTAGCGGGGGGCACCAATGAGCAGTTCTTC

J: TRBJ2-5
D: TRBD2
length: 16
size: many
V: TRBV28
CDR3: CASSINSGGPQETQYF
DNA: TGTGCCAGCAGTATCAATAGCGGGGGGCCTCAAGAGACCCAGTACTTC

J: TRBJ2-3
D: NA
length: 13
size: many
V: TRBV7-9
CDR3: CASSLAPSDTQYF
DNA: TGTGCCAGCAGCTTAGCCCCCTCGGATACGCAGTATTTT

J: TRBJ2-7
D: NA
length: 13
size: medium-sized
V: TRBV10-1
CDR3: CASSESVGGEQYF
DNA: TGCGCCAGCAGTGAGTCGGTTGGAGGGGAGCAGTACTTC

J: TRBJ2-2
D: NA
length: 16
size: many
V: TRBV20-1
CDR3: CSARDRDNLNTGELFF
DNA: TGCAGTGCTAGAGATCGGGACAACCTTAACACCGGGGAGCTGTTTTTT

J: TRBJ1-2
D: NA
length: 14
size: large
V: TRBV7-2
CDR3: CASSLDRAGLDYTF
DNA: TGTGCCAGCAGCTTAGACAGGGCGGGGTTGGACTACACCTTC

J: TRBJ1-3
D: TRBD1
length: 14
size: many
V: TRBV28
CDR3: CASNPTGERNTIYF
DNA: TGTGCCAGCAACCCGACAGGGGAGCGAAACACCATATATTTT

J: TRBJ1-4
D: TRBD1
length: 13
size: many
V: TRBV29-1
CDR3: CSVLRGRGEKLFF
DNA: TGCAGCGTCCTCAGGGGGCGAGGCGAAAAACTGTTTTTT

J: TRBJ2-1
D: NA
length: 15
size: many
V: TRBV10-3
CDR3: CAIRLDDSSYNEQFF
DNA: TGTGCCATCAGGTTGGACGACAGCTCCTACAATGAGCAGTTCTTC

J: TRBJ2-5
D: TRBD1
length: 12
size: many
V: TRBV20-1
CDR3: CSAREQGATQYF
DNA: TGCAGTGCTAGAGAACAGGGGGCGACCCAGTACTTC

J: TRBJ2-1
D: TRBD2
length: 14
size: NA
V: TRBV20-1
CDR3: CSASGSGGRIEQFF
DNA: TGCAGTGCTAGCGGGAGCGGGGGGCGGATTGAGCAGTTCTTC

J: TRBJ2-5
D: NA
length: 16
size: many
V: TRBV6-5
CDR3: CASSYSQGRSQETQYF
DNA: TGTGCCAGCAGTTACTCCCAGGGGCGCTCACAAGAGACCCAGTACTTC

J: TRBJ2-7
D: TRBD1
length: 13
size: many
V: TRBV13
CDR3: CASRVTGVHEQYF
DNA: TGTGCCAGCAGGGTAACAGGGGTCCACGAGCAGTACTTC

J: TRBJ1-3
D: NA
length: 15
size: many
V: TRBV3-1
CDR3: CASSQGSRSGNTIYF
DNA: TGTGCCAGCAGCCAAGGTAGCCGCTCTGGAAACACCATATATTTT

J: TRBJ2-7
D: TRBD1
length: 15
size: NA
V: TRBV4-2
CDR3: CASSPGTGGTHEQYF
DNA: TGTGCCAGCAGCCCCGGCACAGGGGGCACCCACGAGCAGTACTTC

J: TRBJ2-7
D: NA
length: 14
size: many
V: TRBV27
CDR3: CASSFSRGTDEQYF
DNA: TGTGCCAGCAGTTTCTCTAGGGGGACCGACGAGCAGTACTTC

J: TRBJ2-7
D: TRBD2
length: 15
size: NA
V: TRBV9
CDR3: CASSAGASGLYEQYF
DNA: TGTGCCAGCAGCGCCGGGGCTAGCGGACTTTACGAGCAGTACTTC

J: TRBJ1-6
D: TRBD1
length: 16
size: many
V: TRBV12-3/TRBV12-4
CDR3: CASSRDRALYNSPLHF
DNA: TGTGCCAGCAGTCGAGACAGGGCGCTGTATAATTCACCCCTCCACTTT

J: TRBJ2-7
D: NA
length: 13
size: many
V: TRBV29-1
CDR3: CSVEVLEGHEQYF
DNA: TGCAGCGTTGAAGTTCTGGAGGGCCACGAGCAGTACTTC

J: TRBJ1-5
D: NA
length: 13
size: medium-sized
V: TRBV6-5
CDR3: CASRTDFNQPQHF
DNA: TGTGCCAGCAGGACAGATTTCAATCAGCCCCAGCATTTT

J: TRBJ1-1
D: NA
length: 12
size: many
V: TRBV18
CDR3: CASSIQGNEAFF
DNA: TGTGCCAGCTCAATACAGGGAAACGAAGCTTTCTTT

J: TRBJ2-7
D: NA
length: 13
size: many
V: TRBV7-3
CDR3: CASSRDQGSEQYF
DNA: TGTGCCAGCAGCAGAGACCAGGGGAGCGAGCAGTACTTC

J: TRBJ2-1
D: TRBD2
length: 16
size: many
V: TRBV5-6
CDR3: CASSPDGLAGWNEQFF
DNA: TGTGCCAGCAGCCCTGATGGACTAGCGGGGTGGAATGAGCAGTTCTTC

J: TRBJ1-6
D: TRBD1
length: 14
size: many
V: TRBV6-5
CDR3: CASSWDRENSPLHF
DNA: TGTGCCAGCAGTTGGGACAGGGAGAATTCACCCCTCCACTTT

J: TRBJ2-3
D: NA
length: 13
size: NA
V: TRBV6-6
CDR3: CASSYVWTDTQYF
DNA: TGTGCCAGCAGTTACGTTTGGACAGATACGCAGTATTTT

J: TRBJ2-3
D: TRBD2
length: 15
size: many
V: TRBV29-1
CDR3: CSVTALAGGMYTQYF
DNA: TGCAGCGTGACCGCGCTAGCGGGGGGGATGTATACGCAGTATTTT

J: TRBJ2-3
D: TRBD2
length: 17
size: many
V: TRBV7-3
CDR3: CASSTRGGRGGPDTQYF
DNA: TGTGCCAGCAGCACCCGCGGGGGGCGGGGGGGGCCAGATACGCAGTATTTT